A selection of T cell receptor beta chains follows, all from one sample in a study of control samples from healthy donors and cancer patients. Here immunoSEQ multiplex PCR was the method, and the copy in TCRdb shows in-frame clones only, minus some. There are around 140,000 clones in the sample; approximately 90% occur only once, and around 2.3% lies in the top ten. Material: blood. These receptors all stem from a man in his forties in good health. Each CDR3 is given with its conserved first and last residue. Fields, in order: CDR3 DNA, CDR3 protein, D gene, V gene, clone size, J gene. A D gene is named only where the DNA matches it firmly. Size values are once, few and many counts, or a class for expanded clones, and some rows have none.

CDR3nt: TGCGCCAGCAGCTTGGGTGCGACAGGGGGTGAAAAACTGTTTTTT; CDR3aa: CASSLGATGGEKLFF; d_gene: TRBD1; v_gene: TRBV5-1; abundance: NA; j_gene: TRBJ1-4
CDR3nt: TGCGCCAGCAGCGCCGTCCTCACAGATACGCAGTATTTT; CDR3aa: CASSAVLTDTQYF; d_gene: NA; v_gene: TRBV5-1; abundance: NA; j_gene: TRBJ2-3
CDR3nt: TGTGCCAGCTCACCCCTGGCAGGGACCTACCACCTTAACTATGGCTACACCTTC; CDR3aa: CASSPLAGTYHLNYGYTF; d_gene: NA; v_gene: TRBV18; abundance: NA; j_gene: TRBJ1-2
CDR3nt: TGTGCCAGCAGCCCGCGGGAATGGACAGATACGCAGTATTTT; CDR3aa: CASSPREWTDTQYF; d_gene: NA; v_gene: TRBV13; abundance: NA; j_gene: TRBJ2-3
CDR3nt: TGTGCCTGGAGTGTGTCCGGGACAGCCGAAGAGACCCAGTACTTC; CDR3aa: CAWSVSGTAEETQYF; d_gene: TRBD1; v_gene: TRBV30; abundance: NA; j_gene: TRBJ2-5
CDR3nt: TGTGCCAGCTCACAACAGGCCTCCTACAATGAGCAGTTCTTC; CDR3aa: CASSQQASYNEQFF; d_gene: NA; v_gene: TRBV18; abundance: NA; j_gene: TRBJ2-1
CDR3nt: TGTGCCAGCAGACTTGCTCCGGGACAGGGAGTCTACTTC; CDR3aa: CASRLAPGQGVYF; d_gene: TRBD1; v_gene: TRBV2; abundance: NA; j_gene: TRBJ2-7
CDR3nt: TGTGCCAGCAGTTACTCGTCCCTCCTTACGTCCGGGGAGCTGTTTTTT; CDR3aa: CASSYSSLLTSGELFF; d_gene: NA; v_gene: TRBV6-5; abundance: NA; j_gene: TRBJ2-2
CDR3nt: TGTGCCAGCAGTTTGGACAGGGGAAACTATGGCTACACCTTC; CDR3aa: CASSLDRGNYGYTF; d_gene: TRBD1; v_gene: TRBV27; abundance: once; j_gene: TRBJ1-2
CDR3nt: TGTGCCAGCAGCCATAAACAGGGCCGGGAGACCCAGTACTTC; CDR3aa: CASSHKQGRETQYF; d_gene: NA; v_gene: TRBV11-1; abundance: NA; j_gene: TRBJ2-5
CDR3nt: TGCGCCAGCAGCTTTCAGGGGGCAGAAAATGAGCAGTTCTTC; CDR3aa: CASSFQGAENEQFF; d_gene: TRBD1; v_gene: TRBV5-1; abundance: NA; j_gene: TRBJ2-1
CDR3nt: TGTGCCAGCAGCTTAGTTCAGGGTCGGTCACCCCTCCACTTT; CDR3aa: CASSLVQGRSPLHF; d_gene: NA; v_gene: TRBV7-9; abundance: NA; j_gene: TRBJ1-6
CDR3nt: TGTGCCAGCAGTGAAGAGACAGGAACTCCCTACGAGCAGTACTTC; CDR3aa: CASSEETGTPYEQYF; d_gene: NA; v_gene: TRBV6-1; abundance: few; j_gene: TRBJ2-7
CDR3nt: TGTGCCAGCAGTTATTATAGGAGGGTTCAGCCCCAGCATTTT; CDR3aa: CASSYYRRVQPQHF; d_gene: NA; v_gene: TRBV6-4; abundance: NA; j_gene: TRBJ1-5
CDR3nt: TGTGCCAGCAGCCCGTACACCGGGGAGCTGTTTTTT; CDR3aa: CASSPYTGELFF; d_gene: NA; v_gene: TRBV3-1/TRBV3-2; abundance: NA; j_gene: TRBJ2-2
CDR3nt: TGCGCCAGCAGATCCAGGGACACAGATACGCAGTATTTT; CDR3aa: CASRSRDTDTQYF; d_gene: NA; v_gene: TRBV10-1; abundance: NA; j_gene: TRBJ2-3
CDR3nt: TGTGCCAGCAGCTTAGGACAGGGAGAAAAACTGTTTTTT; CDR3aa: CASSLGQGEKLFF; d_gene: TRBD1; v_gene: TRBV7-3; abundance: NA; j_gene: TRBJ1-4
CDR3nt: TGCGCCAGCAGCCAACCCGCCCGGTGGGGGGCTGGCTACACCTTC; CDR3aa: CASSQPARWGAGYTF; d_gene: NA; v_gene: TRBV4-1; abundance: NA; j_gene: TRBJ1-2
CDR3nt: TGTGCCAGCAGTTTAGGGCTGGGTAGTGAAAAACTGTTTTTT; CDR3aa: CASSLGLGSEKLFF; d_gene: NA; v_gene: TRBV28; abundance: once; j_gene: TRBJ1-4
CDR3nt: TGTGCCAGCAGCCGCCCGACAGGGGCAGGAAACTATGGCTACACCTTC; CDR3aa: CASSRPTGAGNYGYTF; d_gene: TRBD1; v_gene: TRBV7-9; abundance: NA; j_gene: TRBJ1-2
CDR3nt: TGTGCCAGCAGCGGACAGTGGAACACTGAAGCTTTCTTT; CDR3aa: CASSGQWNTEAFF; d_gene: NA; v_gene: TRBV6-6; abundance: NA; j_gene: TRBJ1-1
CDR3nt: TGTGCCTGGAGTGTACAATCGCAAGAGACCCAGTACTTC; CDR3aa: CAWSVQSQETQYF; d_gene: NA; v_gene: TRBV30; abundance: NA; j_gene: TRBJ2-5
CDR3nt: TGTGCCACCAGTGCCGAACCGGGGGGCACTGGCTACACCTTC; CDR3aa: CATSAEPGGTGYTF; d_gene: NA; v_gene: TRBV24-1; abundance: NA; j_gene: TRBJ1-2
CDR3nt: TGTGCCTGGAGTTTAGGACAGGGGCATTTTTTT; CDR3aa: CAWSLGQGHFF; d_gene: TRBD1; v_gene: TRBV30; abundance: NA; j_gene: TRBJ1-1
CDR3nt: TGTGCCAGCAGTTACTCACAAGCCTCTAATGAAAAACTGTTTTTT; CDR3aa: CASSYSQASNEKLFF; d_gene: NA; v_gene: TRBV6-5; abundance: once; j_gene: TRBJ1-4
CDR3nt: TGTGCCAGCAGTTCCTTAGACGGAAGCAATCAGCCCCAGCATTTT; CDR3aa: CASSSLDGSNQPQHF; d_gene: NA; v_gene: TRBV6-5; abundance: NA; j_gene: TRBJ1-5
CDR3nt: TGTGCCAGCAGCTCCGGGACAGGGGACTACGAGCAGTACTTC; CDR3aa: CASSSGTGDYEQYF; d_gene: TRBD1; v_gene: TRBV5-4; abundance: NA; j_gene: TRBJ2-7
CDR3nt: TGCGCCAGCAGCTTGGGAACAGGGGGTCTCCCCTCGGCAAACTATGGCTACACCTTC; CDR3aa: CASSLGTGGLPSANYGYTF; d_gene: TRBD1; v_gene: TRBV5-1; abundance: NA; j_gene: TRBJ1-2
CDR3nt: TGCGCCAGCAGCTTGGGGGTCACCCAAGAGACCCAGTACTTC; CDR3aa: CASSLGVTQETQYF; d_gene: NA; v_gene: TRBV5-1; abundance: NA; j_gene: TRBJ2-5
CDR3nt: TGTGCCAGCGGCTGGGGATACGAGCAGTACTTC; CDR3aa: CASGWGYEQYF; d_gene: NA; v_gene: TRBV27; abundance: NA; j_gene: TRBJ2-7
CDR3nt: TGTGCCAGCAGCGTAGCTATAGCGGGGGGCCGGGGGGACACCGGGGAGCTGTTTTTT; CDR3aa: CASSVAIAGGRGDTGELFF; d_gene: TRBD2; v_gene: TRBV9; abundance: NA; j_gene: TRBJ2-2
CDR3nt: TGCGCCAGCAGCCTCTCAGGGGTTGGGGCCAACGTCCTGACTTTC; CDR3aa: CASSLSGVGANVLTF; d_gene: NA; v_gene: TRBV4-1; abundance: NA; j_gene: TRBJ2-6
CDR3nt: TGCGCCAGCAGCTTTAACACCGGGGAGCTGTTTTTT; CDR3aa: CASSFNTGELFF; d_gene: NA; v_gene: TRBV5-1; abundance: NA; j_gene: TRBJ2-2
CDR3nt: TGTGCCAGCACCATCGGGGGAGCCGGGGAGCTGTTTTTT; CDR3aa: CASTIGGAGELFF; d_gene: NA; v_gene: TRBV12-3/TRBV12-4; abundance: NA; j_gene: TRBJ2-2
CDR3nt: TGCGCCAGCAGCTTGACAGGGGGCGCTGGGGCCAACGTCCTGACTTTC; CDR3aa: CASSLTGGAGANVLTF; d_gene: TRBD1; v_gene: TRBV5-1; abundance: NA; j_gene: TRBJ2-6
CDR3nt: TGTGCCAGCAGCGTTAACGGCTTAAACACCGGGGAGCTGTTTTTT; CDR3aa: CASSVNGLNTGELFF; d_gene: NA; v_gene: TRBV9; abundance: NA; j_gene: TRBJ2-2
CDR3nt: TGTGCCAGCAGCCAAGTCTTTGGACCACTCGGGGAGCAGTACTTC; CDR3aa: CASSQVFGPLGEQYF; d_gene: NA; v_gene: TRBV3-1/TRBV3-2; abundance: NA; j_gene: TRBJ2-7
CDR3nt: TGTGCCAGCAATGACCCCGTTGGGAGGTCGGACGCAGATACGCAGTATTTT; CDR3aa: CASNDPVGRSDADTQYF; d_gene: NA; v_gene: TRBV6-1; abundance: NA; j_gene: TRBJ2-3
CDR3nt: TGCAGTGCTATGAAACAGGAGCAGTACTTC; CDR3aa: CSAMKQEQYF; d_gene: NA; v_gene: TRBV20-1; abundance: once; j_gene: TRBJ2-7
CDR3nt: TGTGCCAGCAGTGAACCGGGGGGTAGGGAGACCCAGTACTTC; CDR3aa: CASSEPGGRETQYF; d_gene: TRBD2; v_gene: TRBV6-1; abundance: NA; j_gene: TRBJ2-5
CDR3nt: TGTGCCAGCAGCTCGGAGACCCAGTACTTC; CDR3aa: CASSSETQYF; d_gene: NA; v_gene: TRBV7-8; abundance: NA; j_gene: TRBJ2-5
CDR3nt: TGTGCCAGCAGCCCCCGGACTAGCGGGGGGGCAGAGACCCAGTACTTC; CDR3aa: CASSPRTSGGAETQYF; d_gene: TRBD2; v_gene: TRBV3-1/TRBV3-2; abundance: once; j_gene: TRBJ2-5
CDR3nt: TGTGCCAGCAGCCGACGTCCGGGACAGTTGAACACTGAAGCTTTCTTT; CDR3aa: CASSRRPGQLNTEAFF; d_gene: TRBD1; v_gene: TRBV4-2; abundance: NA; j_gene: TRBJ1-1
CDR3nt: TGTGCCAGCTCACCGTACAGGGTTGACATTCAGTACTTC; CDR3aa: CASSPYRVDIQYF; d_gene: NA; v_gene: TRBV18; abundance: NA; j_gene: TRBJ2-4
CDR3nt: TGCGCCAGCAGCCAAGGTGAGACAAACTATGGCTACACCTTC; CDR3aa: CASSQGETNYGYTF; d_gene: NA; v_gene: TRBV4-1; abundance: NA; j_gene: TRBJ1-2
CDR3nt: TGTGCCAGCGAGCTTTTCCCGGGGGGGCTCTCTGGCAATGAGCAGTTCTTC; CDR3aa: CASELFPGGLSGNEQFF; d_gene: TRBD2; v_gene: TRBV7-6; abundance: NA; j_gene: TRBJ2-1
CDR3nt: TGTGCCAGCAGTTCCCAGACAGGGTCGCCGTACAATGAGCAGTTCTTC; CDR3aa: CASSSQTGSPYNEQFF; d_gene: TRBD1; v_gene: TRBV6-5; abundance: NA; j_gene: TRBJ2-1
CDR3nt: TGTGCCCCCAATAGGACGGGGGGCGGGAACACCGGGGAGCTGTTTTTT; CDR3aa: CAPNRTGGGNTGELFF; d_gene: NA; v_gene: TRBV7-3; abundance: NA; j_gene: TRBJ2-2
CDR3nt: TGTGCCAGCACTGGGGGACAGGGGGCGAGCAATGAGCAGTTCTTC; CDR3aa: CASTGGQGASNEQFF; d_gene: TRBD1; v_gene: TRBV7-9; abundance: NA; j_gene: TRBJ2-1
CDR3nt: TGTGCCAGCAGCCAAGAAACTGGGAAGTCGAAGACCCAGTACTTC; CDR3aa: CASSQETGKSKTQYF; d_gene: NA; v_gene: TRBV3-1/TRBV3-2; abundance: NA; j_gene: TRBJ2-5
CDR3nt: TGTGCCAGCAGCGCCCGGGAAATGAACACTGAAGCTTTCTTT; CDR3aa: CASSAREMNTEAFF; d_gene: NA; v_gene: TRBV11-3; abundance: NA; j_gene: TRBJ1-1
CDR3nt: TGTGCCAGCAGCAGCGTGACGGTATATGGCTACACCTTC; CDR3aa: CASSSVTVYGYTF; d_gene: NA; v_gene: TRBV6-6; abundance: NA; j_gene: TRBJ1-2
CDR3nt: TGCGCCAGCAGCTTGCCCCACCATCCAGCCGGAACGGCGCGAAAACTGTTTTTT; CDR3aa: CASSLPHHPAGTARKLFF; d_gene: NA; v_gene: TRBV5-1; abundance: NA; j_gene: TRBJ1-4
CDR3nt: TGTGCCTGGGGCGCGGCAGGGAGTTGGCGTGAAGCTTTCTTT; CDR3aa: CAWGAAGSWREAFF; d_gene: NA; v_gene: TRBV30; abundance: NA; j_gene: TRBJ1-1
CDR3nt: TGTGCCTGGAGCCTGATACCGGGACAGGGGGCTTGCGAAAAACTGTTTTTT; CDR3aa: CAWSLIPGQGACEKLFF; d_gene: TRBD1; v_gene: TRBV30; abundance: NA; j_gene: TRBJ1-4
CDR3nt: TGTGCCAGCAGCTGGGGACAGGGAGGCGAGCAGTACTTC; CDR3aa: CASSWGQGGEQYF; d_gene: TRBD1; v_gene: TRBV13; abundance: NA; j_gene: TRBJ2-7
CDR3nt: TGTGCCAGCAGTGAAGCGGGGGATTATCAGCCCCAGCATTTT; CDR3aa: CASSEAGDYQPQHF; d_gene: NA; v_gene: TRBV2; abundance: NA; j_gene: TRBJ1-5
CDR3nt: TGTGCCAGCGGCACTGTCGAGGTGGCTGGCTACGAGCAGTACTTC; CDR3aa: CASGTVEVAGYEQYF; d_gene: NA; v_gene: TRBV5-6; abundance: NA; j_gene: TRBJ2-7
CDR3nt: TGCAGCGCCCAACAGGCTGGCTATGAAAAACTGTTTTTT; CDR3aa: CSAQQAGYEKLFF; d_gene: NA; v_gene: TRBV29-1; abundance: NA; j_gene: TRBJ1-4
CDR3nt: TGTGCCAGCAGCCCAGCGAATGAAGAGACCCAGTACTTC; CDR3aa: CASSPANEETQYF; d_gene: NA; v_gene: TRBV6-6; abundance: NA; j_gene: TRBJ2-5